One and the same sample provided the 27 T cell receptor beta chains below, sequenced in a study of yellow fever vaccine responses in identical twins. MiXCR was run by TCRdb on the RT-PCR reads, yielding one entry per CDR3 protein. The table includes fewer than 2,000 distinct CDR3 sequences, about 90% detected once. The specimen was T cells from blood (PBMCs), unsorted or a sorted subset (not recorded which), collected before or after yellow fever vaccination (not recorded which). All receptors derive from a young woman who received the yellow fever vaccine.

This rearrangement joins TRBV11-1 to TRBJ1-4; the D gene is possibly TRBD1 (6 bases). V was shortened by 7 bases and J by 7 bases, with 13 bases between the two germline ends. Germline V gene data show CDR1 as SGHAT and CDR2 as FQDESV (reference sequence). The length of the CDR3 is 13 residues. The CDR3, as DNA: TGTGCCAGCAACCGGGGGCGCACTGAAAAACTGTTTTTT. Translating gives CASNRGRTEKLFF.

The chain links TRBV11-2 to TRBJ1-3; a weak D match, TRBD1 (5 bases). The CDR3 consists of 12 residues. CDR1 is SGHAT and CDR2 is FQNNGV in the germline V gene. Between the trimmed V and J ends, which lost 6 bases and 7 bases, there was a span of 10 bases. CDR3 sequence: CASSRQLNTIYF. The CDR3 bases are TGTGCCAGCAGTCGACAGCTCAACACCATATATTTT.

The rearrangement uses TRBV7-3 and TRBJ2-7; the D gene is possibly TRBD1 (6 bases). CDR1 and CDR2 (germline): SGHTA, FQGTGA. This CDR3 region has 14 residues. Trimming took 1 base from V and 2 from J, leaving 9 bases between them. CDR3 residues: CASSLIGQTYEQYF. As DNA, the CDR3 is TGTGCCAGCAGCTTAATCGGACAGACCTACGAGCAGTACTTC.

The chain combines TRBV2 with TRBJ2-5; D gene unclear. Germline V gene lookup returns CDR1 SNHLY and CDR2 FYNNEI. Trimming took off 5 bases at V and 0 bases at J, with 7 bases between the two ends. This CDR3 is built from 13 residues. The CDR3 is CASSPDYQETQYF. CDR3 in DNA: TGTGCCAGCAGTCCAGACTACCAAGAGACCCAGTACTTC.

The chain couples TRBV15 to TRBJ2-1; TRBD2 matches 9 bases. Germline trimming cut 6 bases from V and 4 bases from J; bases unmatched to any gene: 7. CDR3 length: 15 residues. CDR1 LNHNV and CDR2 YYDKDF come from the germline V gene (reference sequence). CDR3 loop: CATSTETSGYNEQFF. The CDR3 DNA follows: TGTGCCACCAGTACGGAGACTAGCGGTTACAATGAGCAGTTCTTC. Full variable domain (rest looked up from reference TRBV15 and TRBJ2-1): DAMVIQNPRYQVTQFGKPVTLSCSQTLNHNVMYWYQQKSSQAPKLLFHYYDKDFNNEADTPDNFQSRRPNTSFCFLDIRSPGLGDTAMYLCATSTETSGYNEQFFGPGTRLTVL.

The chain employs TRBV4-1 and TRBJ1-2; no definite D call. Deletions cut 0 bases from V and 2 bases from J, with 13 bases between. The CDR3 extends over 16 amino acids. Germline values: CDR1 MGHRA, CDR2 YSYEKL. CDR3 region: CASSQEFFAGNYGYTF. CDR3 in DNA: TGCGCCAGCAGCCAAGAGTTCTTCGCGGGGAACTATGGCTACACCTTC.

V gene TRBV29-1 combines with J gene TRBJ1-2, with 7 positions matching TRBD1. V gave up 7 bases and J gave up 3 bases; unmatched junction bases: 5. Germline CDR1 reads SQVTM; CDR2 reads ANQGSEA. The CDR3 totals 12 residues. CDR3 sequence: CSAKGQYYGYTF. For the CDR3, the DNA is TGCAGCGCAAAGGGACAGTACTATGGCTACACCTTC.

This clonotype was counted a single time. J is TRBJ1-4 and V is TRBV28; 7 nucleotides align to TRBD1. The CDR3 extends over 15 amino acids. Germline CDR1 is MDHEN and CDR2 is SYDVKM. V lost 6 bases to trimming and J lost 3 bases; unmatched junction nucleotides: 7. The CDR3 loop is CASSPDGTANEKLFF. CDR3 DNA: TGTGCCAGCAGCCCCGACGGGACAGCTAATGAAAAACTGTTTTTT.

This sequence joins TRBV4-3 and TRBJ1-2; no firm D call. Per the germline V gene, CDR1 is LGHNA and CDR2 is YSLEER. Trimming shortened V by 3 bases and J by 2 bases, and 13 bases separated the two germline ends. The CDR3 contains 15 residues. CDR3 nucleotides: TGCGCCAGCAGCCACCTAGTGGGAGAGAACTATGGCTACACCTTC. Protein: CASSHLVGENYGYTF.

This clonotype was seen just once. The chain links TRBV7-9 to TRBJ2-1, with D perhaps matching TRBD2 (5 bases). The CDR3 length is 15 residues. Deletions cut 4 bases from V and 0 bases from J, with 10 bases between. CDR1 is SEHNR, CDR2 FQNEAQ, per germline (reference sequence). The CDR3 sequence is CASSSGSGSYNEQFF. CDR3 bases: TGTGCCAGCAGCTCTGGCAGCGGCTCCTACAATGAGCAGTTCTTC.

This chain connects TRBV4-1 to TRBJ1-1; a weak D match, TRBD1 (5 bases). Germline V gene lookup returns CDR1 MGHRA and CDR2 YSYEKL. The CDR3 is 15 residues long. Trimming shortened V by 3 bases and J by 1 base, and 12 bases separated the two germline ends. The CDR3: CASSQRQPPNTEAFF. The CDR3 nucleotides read TGCGCCAGCAGCCAGCGACAGCCTCCGAACACTGAAGCTTTCTTT.

The gene calls are TRBV29-1 and TRBJ2-1; the match to TRBD1 covers 7 bases. The CDR3 contains 15 residues. J was trimmed by 2 bases and V by 7 bases; bases with no gene match: 11. The germline V gene encodes CDR1 SQVTM and CDR2 ANQGSEA. CDR3 DNA sequence: TGCAGCGGGTTCCTCCGGGACAGAACCTACAATGAGCAGTTCTTC. This codes for CSGFLRDRTYNEQFF.

The chain carries TRBV2 and TRBJ2-5; D is perhaps TRBD1 (6 bases). CDR1 and CDR2 from the germline V gene are SNHLY and FYNNEI. V was cut by 0 bases and J by 1 base, with 15 bases left in between. The CDR3 spans 17 residues. DNA for the CDR3: TGTGCCAGCAGTGAAGCCCGGCTTGGACAGAGCCAAGAGACCCAGTACTTC. This sequence encodes CASSEARLGQSQETQYF.

The gene calls are TRBV11-1 and TRBJ2-5; 11 bases match TRBD2. Losses at the gene ends were 2 bases for V and 3 bases for J; bases not matched to a gene: 8. CDR1 and CDR2 (germline): SGHAT, FQDESV (reference sequence). The CDR3 runs 17 residues. The CDR3 DNA is TGTGCCAGCAGCTTAATAGGCGCACTAGCGGGAGAAGAGACCCAGTACTTC. Its translation: CASSLIGALAGEETQYF.

V is TRBV4-1 and J is TRBJ1-2; D is unclear. CDR3 length: 15 residues. Germline loops: CDR1 MGHRA, CDR2 YSYEKL. V was cut by 0 bases and J by 1 base, with 9 bases left in between. CDR3 amino acids: CASSQDERGNYGYTF. In DNA, the CDR3 is TGCGCCAGCAGCCAAGATGAACGGGGTAACTATGGCTACACCTTC.

This clonotype was counted between two and nine times. In DNA form, the CDR3 reads TGTGCCAGCAGTTGGGGACAGGGGGTAAACGAGCAGTACTTC. Protein: CASSWGQGVNEQYF. The chain joins TRBV28 to TRBJ2-7, with 11 bases lining up with TRBD1. There are 14 residues in the CDR3. From germline, CDR1 is MDHEN and CDR2 SYDVKM. J was trimmed by 5 bases and V by 4 bases; bases with no gene match: 4. Complete variable domain (other parts from reference TRBV28 and TRBJ2-7): DVKVTQSSRYLVKRTGEKVFLECVQDMDHENMFWYRQDPGLGLRLIYFSYDVKMKEKGDIPEGYSVSREKKERFSLILESASTNQTSMYLCASSWGQGVNEQYFGPGTRLTVT.

The chain uses TRBV15 and TRBJ2-7; D is unresolved. The CDR3 sequence is 12 residues long. Trimming took 1 base from V and 2 from J, leaving 3 bases between them. Germline V gene lookup returns CDR1 LNHNV and CDR2 YYDKDF (reference sequence). The CDR3 here is CATSRGAYEQYF. The CDR3 DNA reads as TGTGCCACCAGCAGAGGGGCCTACGAGCAGTACTTC.

V gene TRBV6-1 combines with J gene TRBJ2-1; TRBD2 matches 9 bases. Germline V lookup: CDR1 MNHNS, CDR2 SASEGT. This CDR3 is 14 amino acids long. J gave up 8 bases and V 6 bases, and 8 bases lay outside the gene matches. In DNA form, the CDR3 reads TGTGCCAGCAGGTCCGGGACTAGCAAAGATGAGCAGTTCTTC. Residues: CASRSGTSKDEQFF.

In regard to this clonotype: One end of the junction is discordant with germline, which a read error may explain. The V call is TRBV7-6, the J call TRBJ2-7, with no clear D. This CDR3 has 15 residues. Germline CDR1 and CDR2: SGHVS and FNYEAQ. The CDR3 loop reads CASSLGDQPSYEQYF. In DNA, the CDR3 is TGTGCTAGCAGCTTGGGTGACCAGCCCTCCTACGAGCAGTACTTC.

The V gene is TRBV15, the J gene TRBJ1-2; 7 positions agree with TRBD1. Trimming took 2 bases from V and 8 from J; bases not matched to a gene: 5. Germline V gene lookup returns CDR1 LNHNV and CDR2 YYDKDF (reference sequence). The CDR3 is made up of 13 amino acids. The CDR3 nucleotides read TGTGCCACCAGCAGAAGTACAGGGGAAGGCTACACCTTC. It is translated as CATSRSTGEGYTF.

This chain uses TRBV2 with TRBJ2-3; D is unclear. The CDR3 length is 10 residues. V was trimmed by 7 bases and J by 8 bases, leaving 7 bases between them. Germline V gene sequence: CDR1 SNHLY, CDR2 FYNNEI. This CDR3 reads CASTARTQYF. The CDR3 DNA reads TGTGCCAGCACGGCCCGTACGCAGTATTTT.

The rearrangement links TRBV15 to TRBJ2-1; 8 nucleotides align to TRBD2. CDR1 LNHNV and CDR2 YYDKDF come from the germline V gene (reference sequence). The CDR3 consists of 16 residues. J was trimmed by 3 bases and V by 1 base; bases with no gene match: 5. The CDR3 reads CATSRVPSGGYNEQFF. DNA of the CDR3: TGTGCCACCAGCAGAGTTCCCAGCGGGGGCTACAATGAGCAGTTCTTC.

This chain joins TRBV10-1 and TRBJ2-7; 8 bases agree with TRBD1. In germline, CDR1 is WNHNN, CDR2 SYGVQD (reference sequence). The CDR3 contains 15 residues. The V and J ends lost 0 bases and 4 bases, in that order; junction bases with no gene match: 5. The CDR3 bases are TGCGCCAGCAGTGAGTCGAGTCAGGGGGCGTACGAGCAGTACTTC. Protein product: CASSESSQGAYEQYF.

The chain carries TRBV3-1 and TRBJ1-2; the match to TRBD1 covers 8 bases. V dropped 4 bases and J dropped 4; count of bases not matched to a gene: 11. Germline CDR1 and CDR2: LGHDT and YNNKEL (reference sequence). This CDR3 comprises 16 residues. CDR3 amino acids: CASSPRPGGAVYGYTF. The CDR3 DNA follows: TGTGCCAGCAGCCCCCGGCCAGGGGGCGCCGTCTATGGCTACACCTTC.

The chain combines TRBV10-1 with TRBJ1-3, with D possibly matching TRBD1 (6 bases). The V gene lost 0 bases and the J gene lost 0 bases, with 15 bases spanning the gap. CDR3 size: 18 residues. Per the germline V gene, CDR1 is WNHNN and CDR2 is SYGVQD (reference sequence). CDR3 in amino acids: CASSESGGRTSSGNTIYF. CDR3 sequence (DNA): TGCGCCAGCAGTGAGTCTGGGGGCCGGACGAGCTCTGGAAACACCATATATTTT.

This chain connects TRBV10-1 to TRBJ2-1, with 8 bases lining up with TRBD2. V shed 0 bases, J shed 7 bases, and the junction held 5 bases outside the gene matches. The CDR3 is 15 residues long. The V gene's germline CDR1 is WNHNN and CDR2 SYGVQD (reference sequence). The CDR3 nucleotides read TGCGCCAGCAGTGAGTCGGCACTAGCGGTAAATGAGCAGTTCTTC. Its protein is CASSESALAVNEQFF.

This chain joins TRBV10-3 and TRBJ1-5, with TRBD1 matching over 9 bases. This CDR3 is 15 amino acids long. Germline CDR1 ENHRY, CDR2 SYGVKD. The V gene end was trimmed by 2 bases and the J gene end by 5 bases; junction bases not matched to a gene: 4. The CDR3 sequence: CAISETGTGHQPQHF. The DNA of the CDR3 is TGTGCCATCAGTGAGACCGGGACAGGGCATCAGCCCCAGCATTTT.